This passage covers 2 T cell receptor beta chains from one sample sequenced in a study of graft-versus-host responses after intestinal transplantation. Their antigens are not known. Clones were sequenced by immunoSEQ multiplex PCR, and TCRdb holds only the in-frame ones, with some missing. The data contain more than 75,000 clones, under 95% of them singletons. The sample in question was unstimulated CD4+ T cells sorted from spleen or lymph node cells, obtained before transplant. These receptors came from a human donor who was the organ donor for an intestinal transplant.

V gene TRBV10-3 combines with J gene TRBJ2-7; weak D call: TRBD2 (5 bases). The CDR3 has 11 residues. V lost 6 bases and J 3 bases, leaving 6 bases between the germline ends. Germline V gives CDR1 ENHRY, CDR2 SYGVKD. The CDR3 DNA sequence: TGTGCCATCAGGGACTTCTACGAGCAGTACTTC. It encodes CAIRDFYEQYF.

The chain employs TRBV18 and TRBJ1-2; TRBD1 aligns across 9 bases. The J segment lost 3 bases and the V segment lost 5 bases, leaving 13 bases of the junction unmatched. Germline assignment: CDR1 KGHSH and CDR2 LQKENI. The CDR3 is 17 amino acids. The CDR3 protein is CASSSGTGKSTYYGYTF. CDR3 nucleotides: TGTGCCAGCTCATCCGGGACAGGGAAAAGTACCTACTATGGCTACACCTTC.